This T cell receptor beta chain was documented in a study of blood T cell repertoires in COVID-19. The data were produced by immunoSEQ multiplex PCR, yet TCRdb's version contains in-frame clones alone and is incomplete. The data show about 54,000 clones, about 87% seen once. The length of the CDR3 is 12 residues. Germline-derived CDR1 and CDR2 are SGHTA and FQGNSA. Germline trimming cut 5 bases from V and 5 bases from J; bases unmatched to any gene: 2. This TCR was recovered from a man aged 40-55 years with COVID-19, enrolled during active disease. The sequencing input was peripheral blood. The chain combines TRBV7-2 with TRBJ1-2; TRBD1 matches at 7 bases. CDR3 in DNA: TGTGCCAGCAGCCAGACAGGGTATGGCTACACCTTC. It translates to CASSQTGYGYTF.